The 18 T cell receptor beta chains in this list originate from one sample, sequenced in a study of blood T cells in healthy people across ages. Together with a sample-barcoded 5' primer, a J-beta primer mix was included in a second PCR lasting roughly 6 to 12 cycles. In TCRdb, the 5' RACE reads were re-called with MiXCR into one record per CDR3 protein. The sample lists about 1.5 million distinct CDR3 sequences, roughly 43% seen once, with less than 5% in the top ten. Sequenced material: blood. These receptors were collected from a woman under 30 in good health.

The chain recombines TRBV27 with TRBJ1-2; no definite D call. Germline V CDR1 and CDR2: MNHEY, SMNVEV (reference sequence). The V and J ends lost 8 bases and 3 bases respectively, with 13 bases between them. This CDR3 contains 13 residues. CDR3 amino acids: CASRTYADYGYTF. As DNA, the CDR3 is TGTGCCAGCCGGACCTACGCGGACTATGGCTACACCTTC.

This clonotype appeared a few times. The gene calls are TRBV10-3 and TRBJ1-1; TRBD1 aligns across 7 bases. Germline CDR1 and CDR2: ENHRY and SYGVKD. The trim removed 10 bases at V and 2 bases at J, leaving 13 bases unmatched. The CDR3 is 15 residues long. Here the CDR3 reads CATRQGFSPNTEAFF. In DNA form, the CDR3 reads TGTGCCACCCGACAGGGCTTCAGCCCTAACACTGAAGCTTTCTTT.

This clonotype was recorded a few times. The CDR3 spells CASSFRPGQAYEQYF. For the CDR3, the DNA is TGTGCCAGCAGTTTTAGGCCGGGACAGGCCTACGAGCAGTACTTC. The chain joins TRBV12-3 or TRBV12-4 to TRBJ2-7; 8 bases match TRBD1. This CDR3 has 15 amino acids. V lost 3 bases to trimming and J lost 2 bases; unmatched junction nucleotides: 6.

The DNA for the CDR3 is TGTGCCAGCAGTTACATAACTAGCGGGAGTCCCGAGCAGTTCTTC. Protein: CASSYITSGSPEQFF. The chain links TRBV6-2 or TRBV6-3 to TRBJ2-1; 11 nucleotides match TRBD2. The V gene's germline CDR1 is MNHEY and CDR2 SVGEGT. This CDR3 spans 15 amino acids. The junction had 7 bases not matched to a gene; V was cut back by 2 bases and J by 10 bases.

V is TRBV27 and J is TRBJ2-3, with D possibly matching TRBD2 (6 bases). V was clipped by 2 bases and J by 6 bases, with 12 bases between them. Germline assignment: CDR1 MNHEY and CDR2 SMNVEV (reference sequence). The CDR3 is made up of 14 amino acids. This CDR3 is CASSLGTPSDTQYF. Here the CDR3 DNA reads TGTGCCAGCAGTTTAGGGACTCCCAGCGATACGCAGTATTTT.

CDR3 in DNA: TGCAGTGCTAGAGCCCAGGGTGGGCCTGAATACGAGCAGTACTTC. It specifies CSARAQGGPEYEQYF. The chain combines TRBV20-1 with TRBJ2-4, with D perhaps matching TRBD1 (5 bases). The better agreement between TRBJ2-7 and the DNA end casts doubt on the J call. Germline assignment: CDR1 DFQATT and CDR2 SNEGSKA (reference sequence). This CDR3 spans 15 amino acids.

The chain employs TRBV4-3 and TRBJ2-3; TRBD2 matches at 10 bases. CDR3 length equals 16 residues. The germline CDR1 and CDR2 sequences are LGHNA and YSLEER. The J segment lost 2 bases and the V segment lost 2 bases, leaving 4 bases of the junction unmatched. The CDR3 DNA follows: TGCGCCAGCAGCCAACGGACTAGCGGACACACAGATACGCAGTATTTT. This gives the protein CASSQRTSGHTDTQYF.

This clonotype was recorded a few times. This sequence joins TRBV27 and TRBJ2-7; TRBD2 agrees at 9 bases. The CDR3 is made up of 15 amino acids. After removal of 2 bases from V and 4 bases from J, the junction contained 6 bases not matched to a gene. Germline V CDR1 and CDR2: MNHEY, SMNVEV (reference sequence). Written as DNA, the CDR3 is TGTGCCAGCAGTTTAAGGGCGGGAGGGGCTTACGAGCAGTACTTC. This translates into CASSLRAGGAYEQYF.

This clonotype was seen only a few times. The rearrangement links TRBV12-3 or TRBV12-4 to TRBJ1-4; TRBD1 matches 9 bases. With V trimmed by 4 bases and J by 8 bases, 5 bases remained unmatched. CDR3 length equals 14 residues. CDR3 sequence (DNA): TGTGCCAGCAGTTGGACAGGGGTTAGAGAAAAACTGTTTTTT. Translation: CASSWTGVREKLFF.

The chain recombines TRBV24-1 with TRBJ1-2, with D unclear. The CDR3 totals 16 residues. Trimming took 3 bases from V and 5 from J, leaving 18 bases between them. Germline values: CDR1 KGHDR, CDR2 SFDVKD. The CDR3 DNA is TGTGCCACCAGTGATATTGGGTCGCCCCTTTCTTATGGCTACACCTTC. This encodes CATSDIGSPLSYGYTF.

This clonotype was seen ten or more times. J is TRBJ1-1 and V is TRBV2; 9 nucleotides line up with TRBD1. With 7 bases clipped from V and 0 bases from J, the junction kept 3 bases outside the gene matches. The germline V gene has CDR1 SNHLY and CDR2 FYNNEI. The CDR3 sequence is 14 residues long. The CDR3 sequence: CASNTGGMNTEAFF. The CDR3 DNA reads TGTGCCAGCAACACAGGGGGCATGAACACTGAAGCTTTCTTT.

CDR3 protein: CASSYGRANYNEQFF. The CDR3 DNA reads as TGTGCCAGCAGTTATGGCCGGGCGAACTACAATGAGCAGTTCTTC. The rearrangement uses TRBV6-5 and TRBJ2-1; D gene uncertain. Germline assignment: CDR1 MNHEY and CDR2 SVGAGI. CDR3 size: 15 residues. V was cut by 3 bases and J by 3 bases, with 12 bases left in between.

This clonotype was seen a handful of times. The chain combines TRBV5-6 with TRBJ2-4; the D call may be TRBD1 or TRBD2 (5 bases each). The J call is in doubt because the DNA end fits TRBJ2-7 better. Germline loops: CDR1 SGHDT, CDR2 YYEEEE. CDR3 length: 14 residues. The CDR3 DNA follows: TGTGCCAGCAGCTTGGCGATGAGGGGAGACGAGCAGTACTTC. It yields the protein CASSLAMRGDEQYF.

At least ten counts were recorded for this clonotype. V and J are TRBV9 and TRBJ1-2; no clear D gene. There are 12 residues in the CDR3. The germline V gene has CDR1 SGDLS and CDR2 YYNGEE. Trimming took 4 bases from V and 3 from J, leaving 7 bases between them. The DNA of the CDR3 is TGTGCCAGCAGCCCCAGCGACTATGGCTACACCTTC. Translating it yields CASSPSDYGYTF.

Turning to this clonotype: A read error is possible here, since a much larger clone lies one base away. The genes are TRBV7-6 and TRBJ2-3; 8 bases fit TRBD2. The CDR3 is made up of 16 amino acids. Germline values: CDR1 SGHVS, CDR2 FNYEAQ. CDR3 region: CANSLAGTIPTDTQYF. The CDR3 region has the DNA TGTGCCAACAGCTTAGCGGGGACTATTCCCACAGATACGCAGTATTTT. Supplemented by reference TRBV7-6 and TRBJ2-3, the full variable domain reads GAGVSQSPRYKVTKRGQDVALRCDPISGHVSLYWYRQALGQGPEFLTYFNYEAQQDKSGLPNDRFSAERPEGSISTLTIQRTEQRDSAMYRCANSLAGTIPTDTQYFGPGTRLTVL.

This clonotype turned up a few times. The V call is TRBV4-1, the J call TRBJ1-2; D call uncertain. Trimming took 2 bases from V and 7 from J, leaving 14 bases between them. The CDR3 sequence is 14 residues long. Germline V gives CDR1 MGHRA, CDR2 YSYEKL. This chain's CDR3 is CASSQSLGGFGYTF. For the CDR3, the DNA is TGCGCCAGCAGCCAATCTCTCGGAGGGTTTGGCTACACCTTC.

This chain uses TRBV7-2 with TRBJ2-7; TRBD2 matches 12 bases. This CDR3 is built from 20 residues. Germline V gene lookup returns CDR1 SGHTA and CDR2 FQGNSA. After removal of 2 bases from V and 3 bases from J, the junction contained 17 bases not matched to a gene. The CDR3: CASSLRPGLAGGQIDYEQYF. The DNA of the CDR3 is TGTGCCAGCAGCTTAAGGCCCGGGCTAGCGGGGGGGCAGATTGACTACGAGCAGTACTTC. Based on the CDR3 plus reference TRBV7-2 and TRBJ2-7, the full variable domain is GAGVSQSPSNKVTEKGKDVELRCDPISGHTALYWYRQSLGQGLEFLIYFQGNSAPDKSGLPSDRFSAERTGGSVSTLTIQRTQQEDSAVYLCASSLRPGLAGGQIDYEQYFGPGTRLTVT.

To note about this clonotype: A much more abundant neighbour one base away suggests this may be a read error. The rearrangement links TRBV6-2 or TRBV6-3 to TRBJ2-1; no clear D. Germline CDR1 and CDR2: MNHEY and SVGEGT. There are 11 residues in the CDR3. CDR3 region: CASSSWNERFF. The CDR3 bases are TGTGCCAGCAGTTCCTGGAATGAGCGGTTCTTC.